These T cell receptor beta chains were read from a single sample in a study of beta chain features in type 1 diabetes. Here immunoSEQ multiplex PCR was the method, and the copy in TCRdb shows in-frame clones only, minus some. The repertoire holds 200,000 to 250,000 clones, with 13% to 15% as singletons. Sequences were obtained from naive CD4+ T cells from blood. Every receptor here comes from a middle-aged woman in good health. CDR3s include the opening cysteine and the closing phenylalanine or tryptophan. The D gene is left open where the match is weak. Rows may omit the clone size; those that give it use once, few, many or a size class.

abundance: many; d_gene: .; j_gene: TRBJ1-1; v_gene: TRBV29-1; CDR3aa: CSVERGMNTEAFF; CDR3nt: TGCAGCGTTGAGCGGGGCATGAACACTGAAGCTTTCTTT
abundance: many; d_gene: TRBD1; j_gene: TRBJ1-1; v_gene: TRBV7-9; CDR3aa: CASTEPGQSVFF; CDR3nt: TGTGCCAGCACCGAGCCGGGACAGTCCGTTTTCTTT
abundance: .; d_gene: .; j_gene: TRBJ1-5; v_gene: TRBV7-9; CDR3aa: CASSPTQGASNQPQHF; CDR3nt: TGTGCCAGCAGCCCAACACAGGGTGCTAGCAATCAGCCCCAGCATTTT
abundance: few; d_gene: .; j_gene: TRBJ1-4; v_gene: TRBV15; CDR3aa: CATSRARVLGEKLFF; CDR3nt: TGTGCCACCAGCAGAGCCAGGGTTTTGGGTGAAAAACTGTTTTTT
abundance: .; d_gene: TRBD1; j_gene: TRBJ1-2; v_gene: TRBV7-9; CDR3aa: CASSLQGEDGYTF; CDR3nt: TGTGCCAGCAGCTTACAGGGGGAGGATGGCTACACCTTC
abundance: .; d_gene: .; j_gene: TRBJ2-7; v_gene: TRBV11-2; CDR3aa: CASSAPEGGYEQYF; CDR3nt: TGTGCCAGCAGCGCCCCGGAGGGAGGCTACGAGCAGTACTTC
abundance: .; d_gene: TRBD1; j_gene: TRBJ2-3; v_gene: TRBV9; CDR3aa: CASSSRWGGTGRTDTQYF; CDR3nt: TGTGCCAGCAGCTCACGATGGGGTGGGACAGGGAGGACAGATACGCAGTATTTT
abundance: few; d_gene: TRBD1; j_gene: TRBJ2-4; v_gene: TRBV5-4; CDR3aa: CASSGKGQGTNIQYF; CDR3nt: TGTGCCAGCAGCGGGAAGGGACAGGGGACTAACATTCAGTACTTC
abundance: .; d_gene: TRBD1; j_gene: TRBJ1-6; v_gene: TRBV7-9; CDR3aa: CASSLAGGLSSPLHF; CDR3nt: TGTGCCAGCAGCTTGGCAGGGGGCCTCTCGTCACCCCTCCACTTT
abundance: .; d_gene: .; j_gene: TRBJ1-2; v_gene: TRBV19; CDR3aa: CASSNRALNYGYTF; CDR3nt: TGTGCCAGTAGTAACAGAGCCCTTAACTATGGCTACACCTTC
abundance: .; d_gene: .; j_gene: TRBJ2-5; v_gene: TRBV5-1; CDR3aa: CASRWGGTDHQETQYF; CDR3nt: TGCGCCAGCAGATGGGGCGGGACAGACCACCAAGAGACCCAGTACTTC
abundance: few; d_gene: .; j_gene: TRBJ1-4; v_gene: TRBV6-4; CDR3aa: CASSDSWVEGEKLFF; CDR3nt: TGTGCCAGCAGTGACTCGTGGGTGGAGGGTGAAAAACTGTTTTTT
abundance: few; d_gene: TRBD1; j_gene: TRBJ1-2; v_gene: TRBV5-6; CDR3aa: CASSQGTGNYGYTF; CDR3nt: TGTGCCAGCAGCCAGGGGACAGGGAACTATGGCTACACCTTC
abundance: .; d_gene: .; j_gene: TRBJ2-7; v_gene: TRBV7-9; CDR3aa: CASSLAEGEQYF; CDR3nt: TGTGCCAGCAGCTTAGCAGAGGGCGAGCAGTACTTC
abundance: few; d_gene: .; j_gene: TRBJ1-2; v_gene: TRBV20-1; CDR3aa: CSARDTGYTF; CDR3nt: TGCAGTGCTAGGGACACTGGCTACACCTTC
abundance: .; d_gene: TRBD1; j_gene: TRBJ1-3; v_gene: TRBV7-8; CDR3aa: CASRYRQGSGNTIYF; CDR3nt: TGTGCCAGCAGATATCGACAGGGCTCTGGAAACACCATATATTTT
abundance: .; d_gene: .; j_gene: TRBJ1-5; v_gene: TRBV5-1; CDR3aa: CATLQGGEDWSGQPQHF; CDR3nt: TGCGCCACCTTGCAAGGAGGGGAGGACTGGTCGGGTCAGCCCCAGCATTTT
abundance: few; d_gene: TRBD1; j_gene: TRBJ2-6; v_gene: TRBV7-8; CDR3aa: CASSTGVGAAGANVLTF; CDR3nt: TGTGCCAGCAGCACAGGGGTAGGGGCAGCTGGGGCCAACGTCCTGACTTTC
abundance: .; d_gene: .; j_gene: TRBJ2-1; v_gene: TRBV5-1; CDR3aa: CASSQDSSYNEQFF; CDR3nt: TGCGCCAGCAGTCAGGATAGCTCCTACAATGAGCAGTTCTTC
abundance: few; d_gene: TRBD1; j_gene: TRBJ2-7; v_gene: TRBV7-2; CDR3aa: CASSFYRGTGVPYEQYF; CDR3nt: TGTGCCAGCAGTTTTTATCGAGGGACAGGGGTTCCCTACGAGCAGTACTTC
abundance: .; d_gene: .; j_gene: TRBJ1-2; v_gene: TRBV6-5; CDR3aa: CASRPPQRGTSGYTF; CDR3nt: TGTGCCAGCAGACCGCCCCAGAGAGGGACATCCGGCTACACCTTC
abundance: .; d_gene: .; j_gene: TRBJ2-5; v_gene: TRBV18; CDR3aa: CASSPEQVQETQYF; CDR3nt: TGTGCCAGCTCACCGGAACAGGTCCAAGAGACCCAGTACTTC
abundance: .; d_gene: .; j_gene: TRBJ2-5; v_gene: TRBV7-9; CDR3aa: CASSFLGGGSKETQYF; CDR3nt: TGTGCCAGCAGCTTCCTCGGAGGGGGCTCAAAAGAGACCCAGTACTTC
abundance: .; d_gene: .; j_gene: TRBJ2-7; v_gene: TRBV7-7; CDR3aa: CASSRGAQDYEQYF; CDR3nt: TGTGCTAGCTCCAGGGGGGCTCAGGACTACGAGCAGTACTTC
abundance: .; d_gene: .; j_gene: TRBJ2-7; v_gene: TRBV19; CDR3aa: CASSIMVGRASEQYF; CDR3nt: TGTGCCAGTAGTATAATGGTCGGCAGGGCTTCCGAGCAGTACTTC
abundance: .; d_gene: TRBD1; j_gene: TRBJ1-6; v_gene: TRBV7-2; CDR3aa: CASSYSGTGDNSPLHF; CDR3nt: TGTGCCAGCAGCTATTCCGGGACAGGGGATAATTCACCCCTCCACTTT
abundance: .; d_gene: .; j_gene: TRBJ2-5; v_gene: TRBV11-2; CDR3aa: CASSLAPLSQYF; CDR3nt: TGTGCCAGCAGCTTAGCGCCCCTATCCCAGTACTTC
abundance: .; d_gene: .; j_gene: TRBJ1-1; v_gene: TRBV2; CDR3aa: CASKHYGSLGTEAFF; CDR3nt: TGTGCCAGCAAGCATTACGGGTCCCTGGGCACTGAAGCTTTCTTT
abundance: few; d_gene: .; j_gene: TRBJ1-4; v_gene: TRBV7-9; CDR3aa: CASSLGRATNEKLFF; CDR3nt: TGTGCCAGCAGCTTAGGCCGAGCAACTAATGAAAAACTGTTTTTT
abundance: once; d_gene: TRBD2; j_gene: TRBJ2-7; v_gene: TRBV7-9; CDR3aa: CASSQGLASPYEQYF; CDR3nt: TGTGCCAGCAGCCAGGGACTAGCGTCTCCCTACGAGCAGTACTTC
abundance: few; d_gene: .; j_gene: TRBJ2-5; v_gene: TRBV10-1; CDR3aa: CASSESRGLMHF; CDR3nt: TGCGCCAGCAGTGAGTCGAGAGGACTGATGCACTTC
abundance: .; d_gene: .; j_gene: TRBJ2-7; v_gene: TRBV9; CDR3aa: CASSPLQAFGEQYF; CDR3nt: TGTGCCAGCAGCCCATTACAGGCCTTCGGCGAGCAGTACTTC
abundance: few; d_gene: .; j_gene: TRBJ1-1; v_gene: TRBV6-5; CDR3aa: CASSRRLRKTEAFF; CDR3nt: TGTGCCAGCAGCCGGAGGTTACGGAAGACTGAAGCTTTCTTT
abundance: few; d_gene: .; j_gene: TRBJ2-4; v_gene: TRBV5-5; CDR3aa: CASSLVPEENIQYF; CDR3nt: TGTGCCAGCAGCTTGGTCCCAGAGGAAAACATTCAGTACTTC
abundance: few; d_gene: .; j_gene: TRBJ2-7; v_gene: TRBV18; CDR3aa: CASSPRVGAANEQYF; CDR3nt: TGTGCCAGCTCCCCTCGTGTAGGGGCAGCAAACGAGCAGTACTTC
abundance: .; d_gene: TRBD1; j_gene: TRBJ2-7; v_gene: TRBV7-7; CDR3aa: CASTSDRTANYEQYF; CDR3nt: TGTGCCAGCACCTCGGACAGGACAGCCAACTACGAGCAGTACTTC
abundance: few; d_gene: TRBD1; j_gene: TRBJ2-5; v_gene: TRBV9; CDR3aa: CASSPPGTVLGTQYF; CDR3nt: TGTGCCAGCAGCCCGCCCGGGACAGTATTGGGGACCCAGTACTTC
abundance: .; d_gene: TRBD2; j_gene: TRBJ2-2; v_gene: TRBV6-1; CDR3aa: CASSAPGGGGVRRELFF; CDR3nt: TGTGCCAGCAGTGCCCCTGGAGGCGGGGGGGTTCGCCGGGAGCTGTTTTTT
abundance: .; d_gene: .; j_gene: TRBJ1-5; v_gene: TRBV2; CDR3aa: CASSDQGNQPQHF; CDR3nt: TGTGCCAGCAGCGATCAGGGGAATCAGCCCCAGCATTTT
abundance: .; d_gene: .; j_gene: TRBJ2-3; v_gene: TRBV18; CDR3aa: CASSPQAADLSTDTQYF; CDR3nt: TGTGCCAGCTCACCACAAGCAGCGGATCTTAGCACAGATACGCAGTATTTT
abundance: .; d_gene: TRBD2; j_gene: TRBJ2-5; v_gene: TRBV7-2; CDR3aa: CASSATSGGAGRETQYF; CDR3nt: TGTGCCAGCAGCGCGACTAGCGGGGGGGCCGGCCGGGAGACCCAGTACTTC
abundance: few; d_gene: .; j_gene: TRBJ1-2; v_gene: TRBV7-9; CDR3aa: CASSFYPTTDHGYTF; CDR3nt: TGTGCCAGCAGCTTTTACCCGACTACAGATCATGGCTACACCTTC
abundance: .; d_gene: .; j_gene: TRBJ1-5; v_gene: TRBV4-1; CDR3aa: CASSQDYSDRFRQPQHF; CDR3nt: TGCGCCAGCAGCCAAGACTATTCCGACAGGTTCCGTCAGCCCCAGCATTTT
abundance: few; d_gene: .; j_gene: TRBJ2-2; v_gene: TRBV7-2; CDR3aa: CASSLDSGAGELFF; CDR3nt: TGTGCCAGCAGCTTAGACTCGGGGGCCGGGGAGCTGTTTTTT
abundance: many; d_gene: .; j_gene: TRBJ2-3; v_gene: TRBV29-1; CDR3aa: CSVEEGGGTDTQYF; CDR3nt: TGCAGCGTTGAGGAAGGAGGCGGCACAGATACGCAGTATTTT
abundance: few; d_gene: TRBD1; j_gene: TRBJ2-7; v_gene: TRBV4-3; CDR3aa: CASSQPRDRGYEQYF; CDR3nt: TGCGCCAGCAGCCAGCCCCGGGACAGGGGCTACGAGCAGTACTTC
abundance: .; d_gene: TRBD2; j_gene: TRBJ2-2; v_gene: TRBV4-1; CDR3aa: CASRVAGYTGELFF; CDR3nt: TGCGCCAGCAGGGTAGCGGGGTACACCGGGGAGCTGTTTTTT
abundance: .; d_gene: TRBD1; j_gene: TRBJ1-2; v_gene: TRBV19; CDR3aa: CASIGDRGNYGYTF; CDR3nt: TGTGCCAGTATAGGGGACAGGGGGAACTATGGCTACACCTTC
abundance: .; d_gene: TRBD1; j_gene: TRBJ2-5; v_gene: TRBV7-2; CDR3aa: CASSSARQGARETQYF; CDR3nt: TGTGCCAGCAGCTCAGCTAGACAGGGGGCTCGAGAGACCCAGTACTTC
abundance: many; d_gene: TRBD2; j_gene: TRBJ2-1; v_gene: TRBV9; CDR3aa: CASSVGTTYNEQFF; CDR3nt: TGTGCCAGCAGCGTCGGGACTACCTACAATGAGCAGTTCTTC
abundance: .; d_gene: TRBD1; j_gene: TRBJ1-3; v_gene: TRBV7-6; CDR3aa: CASSSTGASGNTIYF; CDR3nt: TGTGCCAGCAGCTCGACAGGGGCCTCTGGAAACACCATATATTTT